This T cell receptor beta chain was observed in a study of cytomegalovirus exposure and HLA in healthy donors. The germline gives CDR1 MGHRA, CDR2 YSYEKL. V was pared by 0 bases and J by 5 bases, with 26 bases between. This CDR3 comprises 20 residues. Primers for the PCR totalled 60 Vbeta and 13 Jbeta. Profiling relied on immunoSEQ multiplex PCR, and the TCRdb table lists in-frame clones only, not all of them. The sample shows over 85,000 clones, over 75% of them seen only once. Sequencing was carried out using PBMCs. The J gene is TRBJ1-5, the V gene TRBV4-1, with D hard to call. The sequence was obtained from a female donor in good health and CMV-seropositive. CDR3 sequence reads: CASSQDIPPLGRRRDQPQHF. CDR3 nucleotides: TGCGCCAGCAGCCAAGACATCCCCCCTCTTGGACGGAGGAGGGATCAGCCCCAGCATTTT.